This T cell receptor beta chain stems from a study of blood T cells in healthy people across ages. Healthy Russian Caucasian donors spanned ages about 6 to 95 years. Using a J-beta primer mix together with a sample-barcoded 5' primer, a second PCR was run for about 6 to 12 cycles. One entry per CDR3 protein results from TCRdb running MiXCR on the 5' RACE reads. Counted here are about 730,000 distinct CDR3 sequences, around 40% occurring once; the ten biggest clones make up 20% to 25%. The germline V and J ends were trimmed by 4 bases and 3 bases, with 6 bases remaining between them. CDR3 length equals 12 residues. In germline, CDR1 is LGHDT, CDR2 YNNKEL (reference sequence).

The receptor comes from a woman aged 55-70 years in good health. The chain employs TRBV3-1 and TRBJ1-1, with unresolved D. Material for sequencing was blood. The CDR3 DNA is TGTGCCAGCAGCCTCATTCACACTGAAGCTTTCTTT. Translating it yields CASSLIHTEAFF.